These 17 T cell receptor beta chains were sequenced from one sample in a study of tumor-infiltrating lymphocytes in primary liver carcinoma. The source of the blood RNA was unsorted whole blood, and germline DNA was extracted as well. A primer matching the constant region was used to make TCR beta cDNA from approximately 0.45 ug of total RNA. Three nested multiplex PCR rounds, a slightly modified ARM-PCR, produced the libraries for TCR beta. Use of TRBV1-TRBV30 forward primers with a C-beta reverse primer characterized the first two PCR rounds, which lasted around 10 cycles each. TCRdb ran MiXCR on the multiplex PCR reads and lists one entry per CDR3 protein. The sample shows around 210,000 distinct CDR3 sequences, less than 70% of them seen only once. The sequenced sample consisted of peripheral blood. The receptors here all came from a woman aged 60-70 years with primary liver carcinoma and hepatitis B virus infection.

Note on this clonotype: Mismatch with germline at one junction end may stem from a read error. The V and J genes are TRBV4-1 and TRBJ1-2; 10 positions match TRBD1. This CDR3 spans 15 amino acids. Germline assignment: CDR1 MGHRA and CDR2 YSYEKL. This CDR3 is CASSQATGGTIGCTF. The CDR3 DNA follows: TGCGCCAGCAGCCAAGCGACAGGGGGCACGATTGGCTGCACCTTC.

Details on this clonotype: The CDR3 does not end in the conserved phenylalanine or tryptophan, so this is likely a read error. V gene TRBV11-2 combines with J gene TRBJ2-5; D is perhaps TRBD1 or TRBD2 (5 bases each). This CDR3 is 14 amino acids long. Germline CDR1 reads SGHAT; CDR2 reads FQNNGV. CDR3 loop: CAGSPMTAVETQYY. The DNA for the CDR3 is TGTGCCGGCAGCCCAATGACAGCGGTCGAGACCCAGTACTAC.

To note about this clonotype: Relative to the germline gene, one junction end is altered; a read error may explain this. The genes are TRBV11-2 and TRBJ2-2; weak D call: TRBD1 (6 bases). The CDR3 has 16 residues. Germline V gene data show CDR1 as SGHAT and CDR2 as FQNNGV. CDR3 protein: CASSLMQGLNTGKLFF. The CDR3, as DNA: TGTGCCAGCAGCTTAATGCAGGGGTTGAACACCGGGAAGCTGTTTTTC.

This clonotype came up many times. This rearrangement joins TRBV12-3 or TRBV12-4 to TRBJ2-2; weak D call: TRBD2 (6 bases). There are 14 residues in the CDR3. The V gene lost 9 bases and the J gene lost 1 base, with 12 bases spanning the gap. The CDR3 bases are TGTGCCAGTAAGGGAGGACAGAACACCGGGGAGCTGTTTTTT. It codes for CASKGGQNTGELFF.

A remark on this clonotype: Likely a read error: the CDR3 ends without its conserved phenylalanine or tryptophan. The J gene is TRBJ2-4, the V gene TRBV28; 8 bases line up with TRBD1. In germline, CDR1 is MDHEN, CDR2 SYDVKM. The CDR3 sequence is 18 residues long. Unmatched junction bases numbered 9, after V lost 1 base and J lost 1 base. CDR3 DNA: TGTGCCAGCAGTTTATATTGGACAGGGCATAGGGCCAAAAACATTCAGTACTTA. Encoded protein: CASSLYWTGHRAKNIQYL.

J is TRBJ1-5 and V is TRBV28; possibly TRBD1 for D (6 bases). Germline-derived CDR1 and CDR2 are MDHEN and SYDVKM. The CDR3 is made up of 16 amino acids. V lost 5 bases and J lost 2, with 16 bases in between. The CDR3 loop reads CASSLGGGGRNQPQHF. The CDR3 DNA follows: TGTGCCAGCAGTCTAGGGGGGGGCGGCCGCAATCAGCCCCAGCATTTT.

A remark on this clonotype: A much more abundant neighbour one base away suggests this may be a read error. The J gene is TRBJ2-3, the V gene TRBV5-1, with D possibly matching TRBD2 (6 bases). The CDR3 has 18 residues. In germline, CDR1 is SGHRS, CDR2 YFSETQ. The CDR3 DNA is TGCGTCAGCAGCTTGGCGTATTTGGGGGACTCGACCCTAGATACGCAGTATTTT. Translating it yields CVSSLAYLGDSTLDTQYF.

A word on this clonotype: Lacking the conserved final phenylalanine or tryptophan, this CDR3 likely reflects a read error. The chain carries TRBV28 and TRBJ1-1; the match to TRBD1 covers 9 bases. Germline V gene data show CDR1 as MDHEN and CDR2 as SYDVKM. The CDR3 loop spans 15 amino acids. J lost 5 bases, V lost 5 bases, and 9 bases had no gene match. CDR3 sequence: CASSPTGQGNTEAFL. CDR3 bases: TGTGCCAGCAGTCCGACGGGACAGGGTAATACTGAAGCTTTCCTT.

As concerns this clonotype: A read error may explain this, as a much larger clone is one base away. V usage is TRBV7-8 and J usage is TRBJ1-1; no firm D call. The germline V gene has CDR1 SGHVS and CDR2 FQNEAQ. The CDR3 is 13 residues long. The CDR3 nucleotides are TGTGCCAGCAGCTTACGGAGAAACACTAAAGCTTTCTTT. Its translation: CASSLRRNTKAFF.

This clonotype was picked up a small number of times. This may be a read error, as it is one base from a much larger clone. The V call is TRBV5-5, the J call TRBJ1-5; a weak D match, TRBD1 (5 bases). The J call may be in error: the DNA end matches TRBJ2-3 better. CDR1 and CDR2 (germline): SGHKS, YYEKEE (reference sequence). The CDR3 consists of 14 residues. CDR3 loop: CASSPQTESVPQYF. CDR3 coding DNA: TGTGCCAGCAGCCCCCAGACAGAAAGTGTGCCCCAGTATTTT.

Concerning this clonotype itself: This clone may be a read error of a much larger clone one base away. Likely a read error: the CDR3 ends without its conserved phenylalanine or tryptophan. The chain links TRBV28 to TRBJ2-5, with a possible D match to TRBD1 (6 bases). The V and J ends lost 0 bases and 1 base respectively, with 9 bases between them. The length of the CDR3 is 15 residues. Germline V gives CDR1 MDHEN, CDR2 SYDVKM. The CDR3 region is CASSLWGAGQETQYL. In DNA form, the CDR3 reads TGTGCCAGCAGTTTATGGGGGGCCGGCCAAGAGACCCAGTACTTG.

The chain has TRBV29-1 and TRBJ2-2; 8 bases agree with TRBD2. The V gene's germline CDR1 is SQVTM and CDR2 ANQGSEA. V shed 4 bases and J 4 bases; nucleotides not matched to a gene: 2. This CDR3 is 13 amino acids long. The CDR3 DNA follows: TGCAGCGTTGGACTAGCGAGCACCGGGGAGCTGTTTTTT. Translation: CSVGLASTGELFF.

In the case of this clonotype: The junction departs from the called germline gene at one end, perhaps through a read error. The V call is TRBV30, the J call TRBJ2-1; TRBD2 might be the D (5 bases). The CDR3 consists of 14 residues. Germline CDR1 GTSNPN, CDR2 SVGIG (reference sequence). In nucleotides, the CDR3 is TGTGACTGGAGTGAGGACTGGGGTCGTGGTGAGCAGTTCTTC. Translated: CDWSEDWGRGEQFF.

Worth noting for this clonotype: A much larger clonotype is one base distant, so this may be a read error. The gene calls are TRBV6-5 and TRBJ1-1; D is possibly TRBD1 (6 bases). CDR1 and CDR2 from the germline V gene are MNHEY and SVGAGI. The CDR3 extends over 15 amino acids. CDR3 sequence (DNA): TGTGCCAGCAGCTCGAGAGGGACATACCAGGCTGAAGCTTTATTT. Translation: CASSSRGTYQAEALF.

The V and J genes are TRBV11-3 and TRBJ1-1, with D possibly matching TRBD1 (6 bases). This CDR3 spans 15 amino acids. Trimming stripped 1 base from V and 10 bases from J, with 19 bases between. Per the germline V gene, CDR1 is SGHNT and CDR2 is YENEEA. This CDR3 is CASSLVGRGGAGAFF. Here the CDR3 DNA reads TGTGCCAGCAGCTTAGTAGGCAGGGGTGGCGCTGGAGCTTTCTTT.

This clonotype was picked up many times. V usage is TRBV29-1 and J usage is TRBJ1-2; 12 positions match TRBD1. The CDR3 runs 14 residues. V was clipped by 7 bases and J by 6 bases; unmatched bases: 9. The germline gives CDR1 SQVTM, CDR2 ANQGSEA. In DNA, the CDR3 is TGCAGCGGGGGACAGGGGGCGAATTCTCATGGCTACACCTTC. Translation: CSGGQGANSHGYTF.

On this clonotype itself: Relative to the germline gene, one junction end is altered; a read error may explain this. This rearrangement joins TRBV11-2 to TRBJ1-1; possible D gene TRBD1, 5 bases. Germline V CDR1 and CDR2: SGHAT, FQNNGV. This CDR3 spans 14 amino acids. In nucleotides, the CDR3 is TGTGCCAGTAGCTTAGTAGGGGTCAACATTGAAGCTTTCTTT. Translation: CASSLVGVNIEAFF. Full variable domain (rest looked up from reference TRBV11-2 and TRBJ1-1): EAGVAQSPRYKIIEKRQSVAFWCNPISGHATLYWYQQILGQGPKLLIQFQNNGVVDDSQLPKDRFSAERLKGVDSTLKIQPAKLEDSAVYLCASSLVGVNIEAFFGQGTRLTVV.